The present entry profiles one T cell receptor (beta chain) with its context. The antigen this receptor binds is unknown. Base qualities are not at hand, and no much larger clone is one base apart. The data are from a study of CD8 T cells in ankylosing spondylitis (dated by TCRdb to about 2017). For the wider study: The study set out to find disease-linked TCR variants by profiling T cell receptor beta repertoires in ankylosing spondylitis patients and healthy donors. Peripheral blood was sampled, and synovial fluid was additionally collected from ankylosing spondylitis patients. The full study cohort was made up of about two dozen ankylosing spondylitis patients and 108 healthy donors.

Results and caveats for the whole study, not just this receptor: A CD8+ phenotype was shown by the disease-linked clones, which were found at relatively low frequencies in peripheral blood. Significant enrichment of the disease-linked clones was reported in matched synovial fluid samples from ankylosing spondylitis patients. Some motif variants had previously been reported in the synovial fluid and blood of reactive arthritis patients, which suggests shared mechanisms of disease initiation. A TCR beta motif made up of several highly homologous amino acid variants appeared to be characteristic of blood from ankylosing spondylitis patients.

CDR1 LGHDT and CDR2 YNNKEL are derived from the germline V gene (reference sequence). The junction shows trimming of 8 bases on V and 4 bases on J, plus 8 bases between the germline ends. Reading from cysteine to phenylalanine, the CDR3 counts 11 amino acids. Only the CDR3 portion is preserved as DNA: 33 bases, with reading frame beginning at the first base. The data were produced on an Illumina HiSeq 2500. Quantitative 5'-RACE with molecular barcodes was used to prepare TCR beta libraries. Under the source paper's analysis protocol: Disease-linked TCR variants were identified with a new computational method built on a probabilistic model of VDJ rearrangement. TCRdb ran its own pipeline on the public reads, namely fastp trimming at Q25 and MiXCR clone calling, and kept in-frame beta chains. Rows are combined by CDR3 protein, so each entry shows the most common genes and DNA. These V and J calls rely on TCRdb rather than the paper's analysis. This sample lists approximately 540,000 distinct CDR3 sequences; 9.5% to 15% were detected once. Approximately 7% of the sample goes to the ten largest clones.

The sequence was collected from a male donor with ankylosing spondylitis. The material sequenced was blood, either unsorted or a sorted T cell fraction (not recorded which). The V and J segments used are TRBV3-1 and TRBJ2-5; the D gene is perhaps TRBD1 or TRBD2, each of them matching over 5 bases. The DNA sequence is TGTGCCAGCGACAGCGGAGAGACCCAGTACTTC. It translates as CASDSGETQYF.